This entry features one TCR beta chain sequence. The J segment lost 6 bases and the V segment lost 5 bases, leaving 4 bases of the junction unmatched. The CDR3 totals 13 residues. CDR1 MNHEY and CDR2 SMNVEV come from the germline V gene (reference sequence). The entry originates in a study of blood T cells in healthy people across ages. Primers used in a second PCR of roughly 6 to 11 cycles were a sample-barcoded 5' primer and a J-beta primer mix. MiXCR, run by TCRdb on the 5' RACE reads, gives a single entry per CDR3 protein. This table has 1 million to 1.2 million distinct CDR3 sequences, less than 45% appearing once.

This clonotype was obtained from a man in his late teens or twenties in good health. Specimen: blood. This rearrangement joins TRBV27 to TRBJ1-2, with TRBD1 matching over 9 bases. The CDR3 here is CASSVGTGNGYTF. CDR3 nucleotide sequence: TGTGCCAGCAGTGTTGGGACAGGGAATGGCTACACCTTC.